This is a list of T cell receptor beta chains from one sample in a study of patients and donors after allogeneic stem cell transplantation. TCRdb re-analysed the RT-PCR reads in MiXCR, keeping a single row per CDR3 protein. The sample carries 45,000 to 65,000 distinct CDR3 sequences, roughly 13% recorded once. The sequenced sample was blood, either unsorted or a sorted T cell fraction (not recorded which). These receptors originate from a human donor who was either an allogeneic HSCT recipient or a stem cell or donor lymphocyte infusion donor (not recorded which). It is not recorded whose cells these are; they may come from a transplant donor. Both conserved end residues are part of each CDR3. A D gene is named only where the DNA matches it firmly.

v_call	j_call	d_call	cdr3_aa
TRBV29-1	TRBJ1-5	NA	CSVLSDTPYGNQPQHF
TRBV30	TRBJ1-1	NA	CAWRSVRNTEAFF
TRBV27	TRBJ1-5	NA	CASSSRPMGADQPQHF
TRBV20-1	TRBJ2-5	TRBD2	CSASTGDYRGETQYF
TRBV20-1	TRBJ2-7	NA	CSARARDRWLSYEQYF
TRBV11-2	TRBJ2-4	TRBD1	CASSPNRGLENIQYF
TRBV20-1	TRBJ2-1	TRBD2	CSARDRYGAGLAYNEQFF
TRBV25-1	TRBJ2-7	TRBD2	CASSAGGGMAYEQYF
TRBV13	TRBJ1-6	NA	CASSFELGNSPLHF
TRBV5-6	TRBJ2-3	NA	CASSLDSHTQYF
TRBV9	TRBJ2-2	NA	CASSVDMGTTWNTGELFF
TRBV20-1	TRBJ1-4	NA	CSAREQAGDEKLFF
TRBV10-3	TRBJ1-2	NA	CAISSQTTDGSYGYTF
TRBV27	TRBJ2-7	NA	CASSLPSNEQYF
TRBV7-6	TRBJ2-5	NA	CASSKLAADPQETQYF
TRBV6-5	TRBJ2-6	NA	CASSYSRGANVLTF
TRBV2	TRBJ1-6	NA	CASFSGEASYNSPLHF
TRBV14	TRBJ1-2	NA	CASSQDIDFYGYTF
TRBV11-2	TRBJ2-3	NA	CASSLDRGTDTQYF
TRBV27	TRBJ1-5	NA	CASSLVGQPQHF
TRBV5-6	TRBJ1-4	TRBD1	CASSSIGQGEAKLFF
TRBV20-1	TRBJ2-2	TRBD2	CSASYGLVAPGELFF
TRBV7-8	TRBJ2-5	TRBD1	CASSLPPEGAQETQYF
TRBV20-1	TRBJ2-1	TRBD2	CSARDTGEGVWNEQFF
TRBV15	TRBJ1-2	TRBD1	CVTSNLPGTGVGHYGYTF
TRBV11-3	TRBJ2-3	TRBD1	CASSDRTGVTDTQYF
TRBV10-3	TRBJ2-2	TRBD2	CAIGESGLAGGELFF
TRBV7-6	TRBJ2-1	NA	CASSHTSPNSYNEQFF
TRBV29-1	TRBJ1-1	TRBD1	CSVAQGATEAFF
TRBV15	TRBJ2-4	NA	CATSRDEANLAKNIQYF
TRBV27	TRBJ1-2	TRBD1	CASSLSRQGLNYGYTF
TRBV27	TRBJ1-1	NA	CASSLGGTNTEAFF
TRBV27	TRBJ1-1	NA	CASWGLLGEAFF
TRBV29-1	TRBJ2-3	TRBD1	CSVELGQGDDTQYF
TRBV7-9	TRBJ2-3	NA	CASSFEPKTYF
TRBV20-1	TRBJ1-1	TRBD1	CSARIPGQGVVAFF
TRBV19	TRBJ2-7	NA	CASENNYEQYF